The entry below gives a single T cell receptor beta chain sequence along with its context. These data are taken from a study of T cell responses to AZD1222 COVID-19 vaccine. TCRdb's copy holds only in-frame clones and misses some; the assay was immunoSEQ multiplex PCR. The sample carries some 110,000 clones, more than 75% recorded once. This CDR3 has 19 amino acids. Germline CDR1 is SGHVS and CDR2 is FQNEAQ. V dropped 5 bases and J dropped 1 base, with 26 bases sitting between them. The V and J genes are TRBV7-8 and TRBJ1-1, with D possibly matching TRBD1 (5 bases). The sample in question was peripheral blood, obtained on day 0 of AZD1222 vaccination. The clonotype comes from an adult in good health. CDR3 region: CASSPYVGGIKKANTEAFF. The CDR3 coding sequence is TGTGCCAGCAGCCCTTATGTCGGGGGGATTAAGAAGGCGAACACTGAAGCTTTCTTT.